This T cell receptor beta chain stems from a study of blood T cell repertoires in COVID-19. About the study: Sites in the United States, Italy and Spain provided acute and convalescent COVID-19 samples. From T cells, B-cell-depleted T cells, or PBMCs came the material, which was cDNA or gDNA.

In the original workflow: Amplified reference gene primers provided the basis for estimating nucleated cell counts. Sequencing used immunoSEQ multiplex PCR; TCRdb keeps in-frame clones, though not all of them. V, J and clone size were drawn from that table, and D and trimming were deduced from the DNA. In the table there are fewer than 130,000 clones, 70% to 80% of which are singletons. In germline, CDR1 is MNHEY, CDR2 SVGAGI. Trimming took 5 bases from V and 2 from J; bases not matched to a gene: 4. This CDR3 has 15 residues. The gene calls are TRBV6-5 and TRBJ1-3, with 9 bases aligning to TRBD1. This TCR came from a woman aged 55-69 years with acute or convalescent COVID-19. The sequenced material came from peripheral blood. The CDR3 sequence: CASSRTGVTGNTIYF. DNA for the CDR3: TGTGCCAGCAGTCGGACAGGGGTAACTGGAAACACCATATATTTT.